Listed below are T cell receptor beta chains from one sample, sequenced in a study of blood T cell repertoires in COVID-19. Profiling relied on immunoSEQ multiplex PCR, and the TCRdb table lists in-frame clones only, not all of them. The sample consists of about 150,000 clones, 89% of them appearing once. The sample consisted of peripheral blood. The receptors were gathered from a man in his sixties with acute or convalescent COVID-19. Both conserved end residues are trimmed from each CDR3. Only part of the rows carry a size: once, few, many, or a class if the clone is expanded.

clone size: -
V gene: TRBV20-1
J gene: TRBJ1-2
CDR3 protein: SARDAGYT

clone size: -
V gene: TRBV7-9
J gene: TRBJ2-1
CDR3 protein: ASSLVARVNEQF

clone size: -
V gene: TRBV11-2
J gene: TRBJ1-2
CDR3 protein: ASSQGQAQNYGYT

clone size: -
V gene: TRBV11-2
J gene: TRBJ2-7
CDR3 protein: ASSFVQFEQY

clone size: once
V gene: TRBV6-5
J gene: TRBJ1-5
CDR3 protein: ASRNRGDQPQH

clone size: -
V gene: TRBV10-2
J gene: TRBJ2-7
CDR3 protein: ASINPTGSSYEQY

clone size: few
V gene: TRBV7-8
J gene: TRBJ2-7
CDR3 protein: ASSLARSSYEQY

clone size: -
V gene: TRBV3-1/TRBV3-2
J gene: TRBJ1-5
CDR3 protein: ASSFFRDSGQPQH

clone size: -
V gene: TRBV6-5
J gene: TRBJ2-7
CDR3 protein: ASSPTPSYEQY

clone size: -
V gene: TRBV7-2
J gene: TRBJ1-2
CDR3 protein: ASSQMAYGYT

clone size: -
V gene: TRBV4-1
J gene: TRBJ1-2
CDR3 protein: ASSHTGNYGYT

clone size: -
V gene: TRBV18
J gene: TRBJ1-1
CDR3 protein: ASSPGQGERRNTEAF

clone size: -
V gene: TRBV2
J gene: TRBJ1-4
CDR3 protein: ASNQDRGRIEKLF

clone size: few
V gene: TRBV7-2
J gene: TRBJ2-5
CDR3 protein: ASSLLWGQQETQY

clone size: -
V gene: TRBV6-1
J gene: TRBJ2-7
CDR3 protein: ASSESRLPTYEQY

clone size: -
V gene: TRBV4-2
J gene: TRBJ2-1
CDR3 protein: ASSQGRQGVHNEQF

clone size: -
V gene: TRBV6-5
J gene: TRBJ1-1
CDR3 protein: ASSYSFDRNTEAF

clone size: -
V gene: TRBV19
J gene: TRBJ1-6
CDR3 protein: ASSPGGAGSPLH

clone size: -
V gene: TRBV7-2
J gene: TRBJ1-2
CDR3 protein: ASSFQGGGYT

clone size: few
V gene: TRBV7-2
J gene: TRBJ1-2
CDR3 protein: ASSLADRRVYGYT

clone size: -
V gene: TRBV2
J gene: TRBJ1-5
CDR3 protein: ASSEASGINQPQH

clone size: -
V gene: TRBV6-5
J gene: TRBJ2-7
CDR3 protein: ASSYRRAGGSYEQY

clone size: -
V gene: TRBV19
J gene: TRBJ1-5
CDR3 protein: ASSIADSPNQPQH

clone size: -
V gene: TRBV2
J gene: TRBJ1-5
CDR3 protein: ASSKGQGYQPQH

clone size: -
V gene: TRBV14
J gene: TRBJ1-2
CDR3 protein: ASSQDFDGGYGYT

clone size: -
V gene: TRBV30
J gene: TRBJ1-5
CDR3 protein: AWTAQSGQPQH

clone size: -
V gene: TRBV19
J gene: TRBJ1-5
CDR3 protein: ASRPTDRVHQPQH

clone size: -
V gene: TRBV5-5
J gene: TRBJ2-3
CDR3 protein: ASSLRLAASTDTQY

clone size: -
V gene: TRBV25-1
J gene: TRBJ1-1
CDR3 protein: ASSEIPGRAEEAF

clone size: -
V gene: TRBV10-1
J gene: TRBJ1-1
CDR3 protein: ASRASDRGNTEAF

clone size: -
V gene: TRBV5-1
J gene: TRBJ1-1
CDR3 protein: ASSPRQGANTEAF

clone size: -
V gene: TRBV5-1
J gene: TRBJ1-4
CDR3 protein: ASSLQQGGEKLF

clone size: -
V gene: TRBV4-2
J gene: TRBJ2-3
CDR3 protein: ASSLTSSGADTQY

clone size: -
V gene: TRBV5-1
J gene: TRBJ1-2
CDR3 protein: ASSLARDRESGYT

clone size: few
V gene: TRBV5-6
J gene: TRBJ1-3
CDR3 protein: ASSLDRGNTIY

clone size: -
V gene: TRBV27
J gene: TRBJ1-1
CDR3 protein: ASSPGGVLATEAF

clone size: -
V gene: TRBV1
J gene: TRBJ2-7
CDR3 protein: TSSPSVSRLAGLYEQY

clone size: -
V gene: TRBV10-2
J gene: TRBJ2-1
CDR3 protein: ASRLDTYNEQF

clone size: -
V gene: TRBV18
J gene: TRBJ2-7
CDR3 protein: ASSPQGLDEQY

clone size: -
V gene: TRBV5-1
J gene: TRBJ2-7
CDR3 protein: ASSSNSGSSRGSSYEQY

clone size: -
V gene: TRBV18
J gene: TRBJ2-3
CDR3 protein: ASSYTDTQY

clone size: -
V gene: TRBV11-2
J gene: TRBJ1-1
CDR3 protein: ASRKIGTGTEAF